The T cell receptor beta chain under discussion was sequenced for a study of T cell repertoires in ileal Crohn's disease. At the level of the study: Every patient was operated on for stricturing (roughly 61%) or penetrating (approximately 39%) complications.

Whole-study results and caveats: Within the first postoperative year, endoscopy came at median approximately 6.9 months. High-frequency clones were more common in sorted CD8 than CD4 cells. Clonal expansions were more frequent in active smokers than non-smokers at surgery.

The CDR3 extends over 17 amino acids. V lost 0 bases, J lost 4 bases, and 18 bases lay in between. Per germline, CDR1 LGHNA and CDR2 YSLEER. Repertoires were generated with immunoSEQ multiplex PCR, while TCRdb's copy carries only in-frame clones and drops some. The repertoire holds about 12,000 clones, approximately 80% seen once, with roughly a sixth in the top ten. The time point: neoterminal ileum biopsy at postoperative endoscopy, about 6 months after surgery. On this clone itself: Its antigen is still unknown.

The TCR originated in an adult with Crohn's disease. This chain joins TRBV4-3 and TRBJ1-2; D may be TRBD1 (6 bases). Sequencing was performed on ileal tissue. This CDR3 is CASSQDKAGEGGYGYTF. The CDR3 nucleotides read TGCGCCAGCAGCCAAGATAAGGCGGGGGAAGGGGGCTATGGCTACACCTTC.